This is a list of T cell receptor beta chains from one sample in a study of blood T cell repertoires in COVID-19. Sequencing was performed with immunoSEQ multiplex PCR; in TCRdb, only in-frame clones are kept and a portion is missing. The repertoire includes about 160,000 clones, 85% of them detected once, and 3% to 3.5% sits in the top ten. Sequenced input: peripheral blood. The origin of the receptors is a human donor with acute or convalescent COVID-19. The donor label of this sample is uncertain. Both conserved end residues are part of each CDR3. A D gene is named only where the DNA matches it firmly. Not all rows give a size; the values are once, few, many and, for expanded clones, a class.

CASSIVRRGKNTGELFF	TGTGCCAGTAGTATAGTGAGGCGGGGGAAGAACACCGGGGAGCTGTTTTTT	TRBJ2-2	TRBV19	NA	TRBD2
CASGLSGGGRNTIYF	TGTGCCAGCGGACTTTCGGGGGGCGGTAGAAACACCATATATTTT	TRBJ1-3	TRBV6-5	NA	NA
CASSRGTDTGELFF	TGTGCCAGCTCACGCGGGACAGACACCGGGGAGCTGTTTTTT	TRBJ2-2	TRBV18	once	NA
CASSGTGTGAYEQYF	TGTGCCAGTAGTGGGACCGGGACAGGGGCTTACGAGCAGTACTTC	TRBJ2-7	TRBV19	NA	TRBD1
CASSPRTGSPGELFF	TGTGCCAGCAGCCCAAGGACAGGGAGCCCCGGGGAGCTGTTTTTT	TRBJ2-2	TRBV7-8	NA	TRBD1
CASSGDREYGYTF	TGTGCCAGCAGCGGGGACAGGGAGTATGGCTACACCTTC	TRBJ1-2	TRBV7-2	few	TRBD1
CASSPDTSSPYEQYF	TGTGCCAGCAGCCCCGACACAAGTTCCCCCTACGAGCAGTACTTC	TRBJ2-7	TRBV6-5	NA	NA
CASRPVSGGRGYNEQFF	TGTGCCAGCAGGCCGGTTAGCGGGGGCCGGGGCTACAATGAGCAGTTCTTC	TRBJ2-1	TRBV25-1	once	TRBD2
CASSIPGQASTEAFF	TGTGCCAGCAGCATACCGGGACAGGCGAGTACTGAAGCTTTCTTT	TRBJ1-1	TRBV11-2	NA	TRBD1
CASSLSGSPQHF	TGTGCCAGCAGCCTATCAGGGTCGCCCCAGCATTTT	TRBJ1-5	TRBV27	NA	NA
CASSLAASAGALETQYF	TGTGCCAGCAGTTTAGCGGCCTCAGCGGGGGCCCTAGAGACCCAGTACTTC	TRBJ2-5	TRBV28	NA	TRBD2
CSVGGASNQPQHF	TGCAGCGTTGGAGGAGCTAGCAATCAGCCCCAGCATTTT	TRBJ1-5	TRBV29-1	NA	NA
CASSYSSRGGAFYMNEQFF	TGTGCCAGCAGTTACTCGAGTCGCGGGGGGGCCTTTTATATGAATGAGCAGTTCTTC	TRBJ2-1	TRBV6-2/TRBV6-3	once	TRBD2
CASTPQGSPNNEQFF	TGTGCCAGCACCCCACAGGGGTCGCCCAACAATGAGCAGTTCTTC	TRBJ2-1	TRBV5-4	NA	TRBD1
CASSFGHSTTEAFF	TGTGCCAGCAGTTTCGGACACTCAACAACTGAAGCTTTCTTT	TRBJ1-1	TRBV9	NA	NA
CASSLSAGGFSMPQHF	TGTGCCAGCAGTTTATCCGCAGGGGGGTTTTCCATGCCCCAGCATTTT	TRBJ1-5	TRBV27	NA	TRBD1
CASSRETGFNTGELFF	TGCGCCAGCAGCCGGGAAACAGGGTTCAACACCGGGGAGCTGTTTTTT	TRBJ2-2	TRBV4-1	few	NA
CASSLSGGRTDTQYF	TGTGCCAGCAGCTTAAGCGGGGGCCGCACAGATACGCAGTATTTT	TRBJ2-3	TRBV7-3	NA	NA
CASSGQGASRGYTF	TGTGCCAGTAGTGGTCAGGGGGCCTCTAGGGGCTACACCTTC	TRBJ1-2	TRBV19	NA	TRBD1
CASMRGGQETQYF	TGTGCCAGCATGCGGGGGGGCCAAGAGACCCAGTACTTC	TRBJ2-5	TRBV24-1	once	TRBD2
CASSSLAGDSYEQYF	TGCGCCAGCAGCTCACTAGCGGGGGACTCCTACGAGCAGTACTTC	TRBJ2-7	TRBV5-1	NA	TRBD2
CAISDSDRIETQYF	TGTGCCATCAGTGACTCGGACAGGATAGAGACCCAGTACTTC	TRBJ2-5	TRBV10-3	NA	TRBD1
CASSLGTGVEKLFF	TGCGCCAGCAGCTTGGGGACAGGGGTCGAAAAACTGTTTTTT	TRBJ1-4	TRBV5-1	NA	TRBD1
CAWSPGTGGFYEQYF	TGTGCCTGGAGTCCCGGGACAGGGGGCTTCTACGAGCAGTACTTC	TRBJ2-7	TRBV30	NA	TRBD1
CASSAARVKFTF	TGTGCCAGCAGTGCGGCGCGAGTCAAATTCACCTTC	TRBJ1-2	TRBV28	NA	NA
CASSSGLQADTQYF	TGTGCCAGCAGCTCCGGACTTCAGGCAGATACGCAGTATTTT	TRBJ2-3	TRBV11-2	once	NA
CASSQEGTVTNSPLHF	TGCGCCAGCAGCCAAGAGGGGACAGTCACTAATTCACCCCTCCACTTT	TRBJ1-6	TRBV4-1	NA	TRBD1
CASSLGTGARETQYF	TGTGCCAGCAGCTTAGGGACAGGGGCGAGAGAGACCCAGTACTTC	TRBJ2-5	TRBV7-8	once	TRBD1
CASSLVPGYNEQFF	TGCGCCAGCAGCTTGGTTCCGGGCTACAATGAGCAGTTCTTC	TRBJ2-1	TRBV5-1	NA	NA
CASSSGDRLNSPLHF	TGCGCCAGCAGCTCCGGAGACAGATTAAATTCACCCCTCCACTTT	TRBJ1-6	TRBV5-1	NA	NA
CASSELGGSNQPQHF	TGTGCCAGCAGTGAATTAGGGGGTAGCAATCAGCCCCAGCATTTT	TRBJ1-5	TRBV2	NA	NA